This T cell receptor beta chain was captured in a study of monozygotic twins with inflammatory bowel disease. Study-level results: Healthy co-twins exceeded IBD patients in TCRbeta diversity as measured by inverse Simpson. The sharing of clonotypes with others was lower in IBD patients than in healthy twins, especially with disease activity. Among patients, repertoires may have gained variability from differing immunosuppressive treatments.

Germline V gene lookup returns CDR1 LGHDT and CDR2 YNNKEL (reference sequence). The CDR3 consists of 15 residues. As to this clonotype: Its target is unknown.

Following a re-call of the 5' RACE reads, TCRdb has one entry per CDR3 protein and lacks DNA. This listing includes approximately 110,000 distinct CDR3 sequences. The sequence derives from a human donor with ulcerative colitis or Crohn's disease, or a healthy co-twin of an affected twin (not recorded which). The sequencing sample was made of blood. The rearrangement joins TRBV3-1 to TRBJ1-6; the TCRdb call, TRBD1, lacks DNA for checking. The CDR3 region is CASSQVPGSNSPLHF.